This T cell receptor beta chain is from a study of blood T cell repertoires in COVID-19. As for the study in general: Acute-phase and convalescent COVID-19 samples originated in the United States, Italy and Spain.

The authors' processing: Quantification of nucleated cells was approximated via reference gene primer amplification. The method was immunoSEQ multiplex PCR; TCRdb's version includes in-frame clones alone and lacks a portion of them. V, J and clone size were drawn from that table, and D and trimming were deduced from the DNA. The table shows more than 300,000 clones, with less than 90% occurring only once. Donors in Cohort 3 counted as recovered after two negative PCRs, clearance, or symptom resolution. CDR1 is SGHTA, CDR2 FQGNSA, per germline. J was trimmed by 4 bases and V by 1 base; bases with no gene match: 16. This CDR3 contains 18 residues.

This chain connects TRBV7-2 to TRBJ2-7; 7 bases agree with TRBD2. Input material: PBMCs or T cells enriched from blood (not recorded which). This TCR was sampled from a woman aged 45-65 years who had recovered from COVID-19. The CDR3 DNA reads TGTGCCAGCAGCTTAGGGCCTAGCGGTACCCACATACTTTACGAGCAGTACTTC. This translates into CASSLGPSGTHILYEQYF. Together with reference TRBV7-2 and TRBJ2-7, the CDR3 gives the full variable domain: GAGVSQSPSNKVTEKGKDVELRCDPISGHTALYWYRQSLGQGLEFLIYFQGNSAPDKSGLPSDRFSAERTGGSVSTLTIQRTQQEDSAVYLCASSLGPSGTHILYEQYFGPGTRLTVT.